What follows are 17 T cell receptor beta chains derived from one specimen sequenced in a study of OX40 agonist ivuxolimab in advanced cancers. Library preparation was by the immunoSEQ multiplex PCR assay. The clones in this table, taken by TCRdb from immuneACCESS, are in-frame only. Not every clone is retained; where verified, under half of the shortfall comes from an unresolved V gene, and the cause of the rest is unknown. For this sample there are roughly 66,000 clones; approximately 80% appear just once. The biggest ten clones account for 1.2% of the sample. This material consisted of CD4+ or CD8+ T cells sorted from blood, taken in a trial of the OX40 agonist ivuxolimab. The source of these receptors is an adult with an advanced solid tumor such as melanoma, head and neck, liver or kidney cancer.

The V gene is TRBV10-3, the J gene TRBJ1-3; D ambiguous. Looked up from germline, CDR1 is ENHRY and CDR2 is SYGVKD. The V end was cut by 6 bases, the J end by 1 base, with 16 bases between. The CDR3 has 16 amino acids. CDR3 DNA sequence: TGTGCCATCAGATCCACTCTCAGCCCTTCTGGAAACACCATATATTTT. As protein: CAIRSTLSPSGNTIYF.

This chain links TRBV7-2 with TRBJ2-2, with D hard to call. V lost 5 bases and J 5 bases, leaving 9 bases between the germline ends. The CDR3 totals 13 residues. Germline values: CDR1 SGHTA, CDR2 FQGNSA. The CDR3 coding sequence is TGTGCCAGCAGCCTCAGAATGACCGGGGAGCTGTTTTTT. Protein product: CASSLRMTGELFF.

The chain joins TRBV6-5 to TRBJ1-2, with D tentatively TRBD1 (5 bases). This CDR3 is built from 13 residues. Looked up from germline, CDR1 is MNHEY and CDR2 is SVGAGI. V lost 5 bases, J lost 4 bases, and 11 bases lay in between. CDR3 DNA sequence: TGTGCCAGCAGTCAGGGACGGCTCTATGGCTACACCTTC. Protein sequence: CASSQGRLYGYTF.

This chain uses TRBV7-9 with TRBJ1-5; no clear D. Germline lookup yields CDR1 SEHNR and CDR2 FQNEAQ (reference sequence). CDR3 length: 13 amino acids. V was trimmed by 3 bases and J by 5 bases, leaving 8 bases between them. CDR3 region: CASSFGLDQPQHF. Written as DNA, the CDR3 is TGTGCCAGCAGCTTTGGATTAGATCAGCCCCAGCATTTT.

V and J are TRBV6-1 and TRBJ1-4; 7 bases fit TRBD1. Germline assignment: CDR1 MNHNS and CDR2 SASEGT. The J segment lost 6 bases and the V segment lost 7 bases, leaving 8 bases of the junction unmatched. The CDR3 is 14 residues long. The CDR3 DNA reads TGTGCCAGCAAATACAGGGGAACAGATGAAAAACTGTTTTTT. Translated, it gives CASKYRGTDEKLFF.

The rearrangement links TRBV10-1 to TRBJ2-3; 9 bases match TRBD1. This CDR3 has 12 residues. Per the germline V gene, CDR1 is WNHNN and CDR2 is SYGVQD (reference sequence). V gave up 6 bases and J gave up 11 bases; unmatched junction bases: 6. CDR3 in amino acids: CASSTGTGMQYF. CDR3 in DNA: TGCGCCAGCAGCACCGGGACAGGGATGCAGTATTTT.

CDR3 residues: CASSSFSGAFGTEAFF. CDR3 coding DNA: TGTGCCAGCAGCTCCTTTTCGGGGGCATTCGGCACTGAAGCTTTCTTT. The chain employs TRBV7-6 and TRBJ1-1, with D perhaps TRBD1 (6 bases). There are 16 residues in the CDR3. V gave up 4 bases and J gave up 4 bases, with 19 bases separating them. From germline, CDR1 is SGHVS and CDR2 FNYEAQ. Full variable domain (remainder filled in from reference TRBV7-6 and TRBJ1-1): GAGVSQSPRYKVTKRGQDVALRCDPISGHVSLYWYRQALGQGPEFLTYFNYEAQQDKSGLPNDRFSAERPEGSISTLTIQRTEQRDSAMYRCASSSFSGAFGTEAFFGQGTRLTVV.

This clone was found a few times. The CDR3 protein is CASSPGGALNTEAFF. CDR3 DNA sequence: TGTGCCAGCAGTCCAGGGGGGGCCCTGAACACTGAAGCTTTCTTT. V is TRBV27 and J is TRBJ1-1; 7 positions agree with TRBD1. The germline V gene encodes CDR1 MNHEY and CDR2 SMNVEV (reference sequence). The ends lost 5 bases at V and 0 bases at J; junction bases unmatched: 6. The CDR3 consists of 15 residues.

The chain joins TRBV10-2 to TRBJ1-1; no clear D gene. Per germline, CDR1 WSHSY and CDR2 SAAADI. This CDR3 has 14 amino acids. The germline V and J ends were trimmed by 2 bases and 5 bases, with 12 bases remaining between them. CDR3 loop: CASSEVYSGTEAFF. The CDR3 DNA sequence: TGCGCCAGCAGTGAGGTGTACTCTGGGACTGAAGCTTTCTTT.

The table lists this clone with a few counts. The chain is built from TRBV6-6 and TRBJ2-5, with D perhaps TRBD2 (6 bases). Germline V gene data show CDR1 as MNHNY and CDR2 as SVGAGI (reference sequence). CDR3 length: 16 residues. V was shortened by 8 bases and J by 5 bases, with 24 bases between the two germline ends. Here the CDR3 reads CASRAQEGRLRETQYF. The CDR3 DNA reads as TGTGCCAGCCGGGCTCAGGAGGGGCGTCTTCGTGAGACCCAGTACTTC.

In the case of this clone: This specimen includes other DNA sequences encoding the same CDR3. This CDR3 is CASSENAYGYTF. CDR3 sequence (DNA): TGTGCCAGCAGTGAGAATGCCTATGGCTACACCTTC. The chain combines TRBV2 with TRBJ1-2, with D uncertain. The CDR3 is 12 amino acids. Germline CDR1 reads SNHLY; CDR2 reads FYNNEI. Between the trimmed V and J ends, which lost 3 bases and 4 bases, there was a span of 6 bases.

V and J are TRBV14 and TRBJ2-5; D remains ambiguous. The CDR3 has 13 residues. In germline, CDR1 is SGHDN, CDR2 FVKESK. With 2 bases removed from V and 4 bases from J, the gap between germline ends came to 8 bases. In nucleotides, the CDR3 is TGTGCCAGCAGCCAATCATCCCCAGAGACCCAGTACTTC. It yields the protein CASSQSSPETQYF.

This chain links TRBV5-4 with TRBJ2-2; 8 bases match TRBD1. From germline, CDR1 is SGHNT and CDR2 YYREEE (reference sequence). Losses at the gene ends were 9 bases for V and 2 bases for J; bases not matched to a gene: 9. The CDR3 contains 15 residues. The DNA of the CDR3 is TGTGCCACCTCCTTGGACAGGGCAAACACCGGGGAGCTGTTTTTT. This codes for CATSLDRANTGELFF.

The chain couples TRBV6-5 to TRBJ1-4; D is uncertain. V lost 6 bases and J 3 bases, leaving 11 bases between the germline ends. There are 14 residues in the CDR3. Germline CDR1 MNHEY, CDR2 SVGAGI. The DNA for the CDR3 is TGTGCCAGCAGCCGAGGGTTCTCTAATGAAAAACTGTTTTTT. It yields the protein CASSRGFSNEKLFF.

V and J are TRBV4-1 and TRBJ1-1, with TRBD1 matching 7 bases. Germline trimming cut 0 bases from V and 6 bases from J; bases unmatched to any gene: 10. Germline V gene sequence: CDR1 MGHRA, CDR2 YSYEKL. CDR3 length: 16 amino acids. The CDR3 DNA follows: TGCGCCAGCAGCCAAGACCTTGGCAGGGGGTTTTCTGAAGCTTTCTTT. It is translated as CASSQDLGRGFSEAFF.

The chain carries TRBV5-4 and TRBJ1-2, with D tentatively TRBD1 (5 bases). The CDR3 is 13 amino acids. The germline V gene encodes CDR1 SGHNT and CDR2 YYREEE (reference sequence). The V and J ends lost 5 bases and 6 bases respectively, with 14 bases between them. CDR3 loop: CASSHPGLDGYTF. In DNA, the CDR3 is TGTGCCAGCAGTCACCCGGGGCTCGATGGCTACACCTTC.

This chain links TRBV7-9 with TRBJ2-3; 8 positions match TRBD1. The germline V gene has CDR1 SEHNR and CDR2 FQNEAQ (reference sequence). V lost 5 bases and J lost 0; bases outside the gene matches: 4. The CDR3 covers 15 residues. The CDR3 protein is CASSETGVSTDTQYF. CDR3 nucleotide sequence: TGTGCCAGCAGCGAGACAGGGGTTAGCACAGATACGCAGTATTTT. Full variable domain (remainder filled in from reference TRBV7-9 and TRBJ2-3): DTGVSQNPRHKITKRGQNVTFRCDPISEHNRLYWYRQTLGQGPEFLTYFQNEAQLEKSRLLSDRFSAERPKGSFSTLEIQRTEQGDSAMYLCASSETGVSTDTQYFGPGTRLTVL.